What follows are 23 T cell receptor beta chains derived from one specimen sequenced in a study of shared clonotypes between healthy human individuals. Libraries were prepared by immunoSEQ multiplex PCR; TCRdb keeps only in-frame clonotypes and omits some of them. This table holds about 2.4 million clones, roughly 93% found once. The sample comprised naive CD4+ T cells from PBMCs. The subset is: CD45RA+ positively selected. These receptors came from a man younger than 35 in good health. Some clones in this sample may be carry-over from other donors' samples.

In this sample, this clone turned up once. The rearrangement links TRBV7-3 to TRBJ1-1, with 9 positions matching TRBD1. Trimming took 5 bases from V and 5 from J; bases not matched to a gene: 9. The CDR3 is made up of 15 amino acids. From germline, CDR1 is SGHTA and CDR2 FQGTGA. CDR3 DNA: TGTGCCAGCAGCGACAAGGGACAGGGATGGACTGAAGCTTTCTTT. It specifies CASSDKGQGWTEAFF.

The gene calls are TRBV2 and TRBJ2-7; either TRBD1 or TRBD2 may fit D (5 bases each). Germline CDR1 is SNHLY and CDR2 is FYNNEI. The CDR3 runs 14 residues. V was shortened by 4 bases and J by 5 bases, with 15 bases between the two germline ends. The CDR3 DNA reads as TGTGCCAGCAGTGTGAGGGGTATTCGAAACGAGCAGTACTTC. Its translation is CASSVRGIRNEQYF. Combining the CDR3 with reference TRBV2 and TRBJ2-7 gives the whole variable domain EPEVTQTPSHQVTQMGQEVILRCVPISNHLYFYWYRQILGQKVEFLVSFYNNEISEKSEIFDDQFSVERPDGSNFTLKIRSTKLEDSAMYFCASSVRGIRNEQYFGPGTRLTVT.

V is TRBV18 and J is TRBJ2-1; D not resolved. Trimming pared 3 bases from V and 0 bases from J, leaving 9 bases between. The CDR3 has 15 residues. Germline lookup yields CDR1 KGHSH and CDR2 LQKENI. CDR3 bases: TGTGCCAGCTCACCTAGGTTCAGCTCCTACAATGAGCAGTTCTTC. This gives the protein CASSPRFSSYNEQFF.

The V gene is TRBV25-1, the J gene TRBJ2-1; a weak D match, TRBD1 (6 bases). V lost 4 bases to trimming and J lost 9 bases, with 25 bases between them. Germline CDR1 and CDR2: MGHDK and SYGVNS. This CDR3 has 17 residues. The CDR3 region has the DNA TGTGCCAGCAGTGCGCCGGGACATGTTGACTGGTTCGGTGAGCAGTTCTTC. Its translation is CASSAPGHVDWFGEQFF.

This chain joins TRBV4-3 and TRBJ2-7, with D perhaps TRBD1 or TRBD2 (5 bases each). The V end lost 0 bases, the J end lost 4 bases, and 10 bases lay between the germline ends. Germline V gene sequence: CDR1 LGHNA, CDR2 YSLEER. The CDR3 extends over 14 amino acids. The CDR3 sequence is CASSQEVGEYEQYF. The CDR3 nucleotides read TGCGCCAGCAGCCAAGAGGTAGGGGAGTACGAGCAGTACTTC.

This CDR3 reads CASGDPGGPYNEQFF. The CDR3, as DNA: TGCGCCAGCGGCGACCCCGGCGGGCCGTACAATGAGCAGTTCTTC. The chain is built from TRBV5-1 and TRBJ2-1; D is perhaps TRBD2 (5 bases). V was pared by 7 bases and J by 4 bases, with 18 bases between. Germline CDR1 reads SGHRS; CDR2 reads YFSETQ. The CDR3 totals 15 residues.

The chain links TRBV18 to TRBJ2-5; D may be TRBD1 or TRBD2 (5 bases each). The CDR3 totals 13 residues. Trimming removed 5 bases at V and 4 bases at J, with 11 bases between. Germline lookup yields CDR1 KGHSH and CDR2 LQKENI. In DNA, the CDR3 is TGTGCCAGCTCAATCGGGGCCGGAGAGACCCAGTACTTC. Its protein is CASSIGAGETQYF.

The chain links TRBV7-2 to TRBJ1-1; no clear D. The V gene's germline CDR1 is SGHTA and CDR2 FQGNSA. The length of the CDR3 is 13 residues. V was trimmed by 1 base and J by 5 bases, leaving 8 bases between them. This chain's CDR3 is CASSLELGTEAFF. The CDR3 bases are TGTGCCAGCAGCTTAGAGCTGGGTACTGAAGCTTTCTTT.

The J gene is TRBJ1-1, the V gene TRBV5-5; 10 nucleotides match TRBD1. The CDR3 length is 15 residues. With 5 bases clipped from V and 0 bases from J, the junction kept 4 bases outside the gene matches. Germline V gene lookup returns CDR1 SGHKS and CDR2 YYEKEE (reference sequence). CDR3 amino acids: CASRRTGGLNTEAFF. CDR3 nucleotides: TGTGCCAGCAGAAGGACAGGGGGTTTGAACACTGAAGCTTTCTTT.

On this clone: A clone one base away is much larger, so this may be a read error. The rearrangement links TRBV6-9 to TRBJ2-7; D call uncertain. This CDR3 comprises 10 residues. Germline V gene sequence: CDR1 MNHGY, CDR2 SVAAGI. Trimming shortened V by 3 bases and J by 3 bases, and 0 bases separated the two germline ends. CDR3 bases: TGTGCCAGCAGTTACTACGAGCAGTACTTC. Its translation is CASSYYEQYF.

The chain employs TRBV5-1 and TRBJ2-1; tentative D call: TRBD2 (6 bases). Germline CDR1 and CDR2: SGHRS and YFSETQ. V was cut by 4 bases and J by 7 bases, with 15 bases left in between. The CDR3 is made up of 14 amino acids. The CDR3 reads CASSPGDGLNEQFF. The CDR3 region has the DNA TGCGCCAGCAGCCCGGGGGATGGGCTGAATGAGCAGTTCTTC.

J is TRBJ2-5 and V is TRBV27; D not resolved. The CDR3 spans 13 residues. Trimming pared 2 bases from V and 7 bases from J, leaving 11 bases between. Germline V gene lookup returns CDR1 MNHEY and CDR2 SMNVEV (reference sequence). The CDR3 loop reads CASSLKGYGTQYF. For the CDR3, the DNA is TGTGCCAGCAGTTTAAAGGGATATGGGACCCAGTACTTC.

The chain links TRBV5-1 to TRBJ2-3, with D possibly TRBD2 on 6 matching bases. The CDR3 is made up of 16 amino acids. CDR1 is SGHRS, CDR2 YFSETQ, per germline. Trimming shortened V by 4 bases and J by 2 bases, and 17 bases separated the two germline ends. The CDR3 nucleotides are TGCGCCAGCAGCCCAGGGTCCGGGAGCTACACAGATACGCAGTATTTT. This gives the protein CASSPGSGSYTDTQYF.

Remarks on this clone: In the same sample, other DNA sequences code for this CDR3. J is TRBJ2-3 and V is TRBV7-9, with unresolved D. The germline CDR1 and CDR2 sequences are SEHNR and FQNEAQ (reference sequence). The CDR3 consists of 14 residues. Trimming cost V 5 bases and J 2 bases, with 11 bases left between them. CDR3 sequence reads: CASSPLTLTDTQYF. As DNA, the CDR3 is TGTGCCAGCAGCCCATTGACTCTCACAGATACGCAGTATTTT.

In DNA form, the CDR3 reads TGTGCCAGCAGCGTAATCCCTCAAGTCTCAGATACGCAGTATTTT. Encoded protein: CASSVIPQVSDTQYF. The chain combines TRBV9 with TRBJ2-3; D unresolved. Germline lookup yields CDR1 SGDLS and CDR2 YYNGEE. The CDR3 contains 15 residues. Trimming stripped 1 base from V and 4 bases from J, with 13 bases between.

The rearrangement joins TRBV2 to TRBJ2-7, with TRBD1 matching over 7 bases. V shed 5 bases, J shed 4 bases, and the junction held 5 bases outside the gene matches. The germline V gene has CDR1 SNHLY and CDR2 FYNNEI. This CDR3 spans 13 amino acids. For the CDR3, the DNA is TGTGCCAGCAGTTACAGGGGCGAATACGAGCAGTACTTC. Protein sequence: CASSYRGEYEQYF.

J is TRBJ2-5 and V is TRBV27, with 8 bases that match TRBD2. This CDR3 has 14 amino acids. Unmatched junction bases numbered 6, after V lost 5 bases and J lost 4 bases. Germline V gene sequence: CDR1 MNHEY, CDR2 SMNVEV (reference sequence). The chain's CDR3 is CASSPVSGIETQYF. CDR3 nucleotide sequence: TGTGCCAGCAGTCCTGTTAGCGGGATAGAGACCCAGTACTTC.

CDR3 nucleotides: TGTGCCAGCAGCCTGCTACCTTACAGGGGAAGCAATCAGCCCCAGCATTTT. It specifies CASSLLPYRGSNQPQHF. This chain joins TRBV7-9 and TRBJ1-5; 7 positions agree with TRBD1. Germline values: CDR1 SEHNR, CDR2 FQNEAQ (reference sequence). The ends lost 5 bases at V and 1 base at J; junction bases unmatched: 11. The CDR3 sequence is 17 residues long.

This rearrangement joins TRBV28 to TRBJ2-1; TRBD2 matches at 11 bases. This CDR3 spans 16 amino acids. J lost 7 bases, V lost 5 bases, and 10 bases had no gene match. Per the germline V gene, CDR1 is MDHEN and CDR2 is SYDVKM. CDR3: CASSPPLAGGPNEQFF. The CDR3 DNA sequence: TGTGCCAGCAGTCCGCCTCTAGCGGGAGGTCCTAATGAGCAGTTCTTC. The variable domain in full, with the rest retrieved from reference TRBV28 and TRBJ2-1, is DVKVTQSSRYLVKRTGEKVFLECVQDMDHENMFWYRQDPGLGLRLIYFSYDVKMKEKGDIPEGYSVSREKKERFSLILESASTNQTSMYLCASSPPLAGGPNEQFFGPGTRLTVL.

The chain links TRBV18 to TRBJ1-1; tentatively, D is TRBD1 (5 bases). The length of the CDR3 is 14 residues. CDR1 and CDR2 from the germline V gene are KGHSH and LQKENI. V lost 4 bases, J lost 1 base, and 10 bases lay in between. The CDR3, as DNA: TGTGCCAGCTCACAGGGGCTACAGAACACTGAAGCTTTCTTT. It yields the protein CASSQGLQNTEAFF.

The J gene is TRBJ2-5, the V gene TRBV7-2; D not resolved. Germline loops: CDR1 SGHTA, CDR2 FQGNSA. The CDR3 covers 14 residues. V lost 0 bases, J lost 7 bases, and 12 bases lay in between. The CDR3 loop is CASSLASATGTQYF. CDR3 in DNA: TGTGCCAGCAGCTTAGCGTCGGCAACTGGGACCCAGTACTTC.

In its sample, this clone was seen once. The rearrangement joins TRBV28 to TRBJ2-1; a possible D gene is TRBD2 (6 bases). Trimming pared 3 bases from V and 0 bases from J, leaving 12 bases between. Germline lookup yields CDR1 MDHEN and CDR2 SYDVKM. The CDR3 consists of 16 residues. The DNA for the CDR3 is TGTGCCAGCAGTTTCCCGAGGGGACTCTCCTACAATGAGCAGTTCTTC. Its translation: CASSFPRGLSYNEQFF.

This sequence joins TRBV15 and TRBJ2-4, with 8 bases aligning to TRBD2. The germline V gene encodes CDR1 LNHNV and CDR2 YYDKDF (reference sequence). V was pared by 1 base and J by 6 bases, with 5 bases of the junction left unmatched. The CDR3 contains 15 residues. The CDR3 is CATSRAGGMGNIQYF. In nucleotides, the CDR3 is TGTGCCACCAGCAGAGCGGGGGGGATGGGAAACATTCAGTACTTC.